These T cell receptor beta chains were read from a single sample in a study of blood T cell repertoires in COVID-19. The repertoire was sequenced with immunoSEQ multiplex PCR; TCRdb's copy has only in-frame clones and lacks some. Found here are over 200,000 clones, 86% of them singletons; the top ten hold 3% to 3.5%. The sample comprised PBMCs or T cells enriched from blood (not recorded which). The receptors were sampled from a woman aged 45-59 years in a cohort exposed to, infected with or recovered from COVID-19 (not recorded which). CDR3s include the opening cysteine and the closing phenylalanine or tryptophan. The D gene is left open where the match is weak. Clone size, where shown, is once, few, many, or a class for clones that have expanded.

CDR3: CASSTGQGAVGEAFF
DNA: TGTGCCAGTAGTACCGGACAGGGGGCCGTCGGTGAAGCTTTCTTT
D: TRBD1
size: few
length: 15
J: TRBJ1-1
V: TRBV19

CDR3: CASSIRTSGGAETYEQYF
DNA: TGTGCCAGTAGTATAAGGACTAGCGGGGGCGCTGAAACCTACGAGCAGTACTTC
D: TRBD2
size: .
length: 18
J: TRBJ2-7
V: TRBV19

CDR3: CASSQGSGTAFYEQYF
DNA: TGCGCCAGCAGCCAGGGTTCCGGGACAGCTTTCTACGAGCAGTACTTC
D: TRBD1
size: few
length: 16
J: TRBJ2-7
V: TRBV4-1

CDR3: CAIPAGDDRAGSYGYTF
DNA: TGTGCCATCCCCGCCGGGGACGACAGGGCGGGAAGCTATGGCTACACCTTC
D: TRBD1
size: .
length: 17
J: TRBJ1-2
V: TRBV10-3

CDR3: CASAGSGDQPQHF
DNA: TGTGCCAGTGCGGGGAGCGGGGATCAGCCCCAGCATTTT
D: .
size: .
length: 13
J: TRBJ1-5
V: TRBV7-2

CDR3: CASRGWTAILQNEKLFF
DNA: TGTGCCAGTAGGGGATGGACAGCAATTCTACAAAATGAAAAACTGTTTTTT
D: .
size: once
length: 17
J: TRBJ1-4
V: TRBV19

CDR3: CASSRDRADYGYTF
DNA: TGTGCCAGCAGTCGAGACAGGGCGGACTATGGCTACACCTTC
D: TRBD1
size: .
length: 14
J: TRBJ1-2
V: TRBV7-2

CDR3: CASSVAASGGAWTGELFF
DNA: TGTGCCAGCAGCGTAGCAGCTAGCGGGGGGGCATGGACCGGGGAGCTGTTTTTT
D: TRBD2
size: .
length: 18
J: TRBJ2-2
V: TRBV9

CDR3: CASSFPSGFTDTQYF
DNA: TGCGCCAGCAGCTTTCCTAGCGGATTCACAGATACGCAGTATTTT
D: TRBD2
size: once
length: 15
J: TRBJ2-3
V: TRBV5-1

CDR3: CASSLFSLRRSGVVTNTGELFF
DNA: TGTGCCAGCAGTTTATTTAGCTTGAGGCGGTCGGGGGTTGTAACGAACACCGGGGAGCTGTTTTTT
D: .
size: once
length: 22
J: TRBJ2-2
V: TRBV27

CDR3: CSVQRDRVYYGYTF
DNA: TGCAGCGTCCAAAGGGACAGGGTGTACTATGGCTACACCTTC
D: TRBD1
size: .
length: 14
J: TRBJ1-2
V: TRBV29-1

CDR3: CASSLGQGWGQFF
DNA: TGTGCCAGCAGCTTAGGGCAGGGCTGGGGGCAGTTCTTC
D: .
size: .
length: 13
J: TRBJ2-1
V: TRBV11-2

CDR3: CASSFSARTGQTEETQYF
DNA: TGTGCCAGCAGTTTTAGTGCAAGAACGGGACAGACCGAAGAGACCCAGTACTTC
D: TRBD1
size: few
length: 18
J: TRBJ2-5
V: TRBV28

CDR3: CASSLSSGGTQETQYF
DNA: TGCGCCAGCAGCTTGTCCAGCGGGGGGACCCAAGAGACCCAGTACTTC
D: TRBD2
size: .
length: 16
J: TRBJ2-5
V: TRBV5-1

CDR3: CASSLGGSSGTDTQYF
DNA: TGCGCCAGCAGCTTGGGGGGCAGCTCCGGCACAGATACGCAGTATTTT
D: .
size: .
length: 16
J: TRBJ2-3
V: TRBV5-1

CDR3: CASSFGPGNTEAFF
DNA: TGTGCCAGCAGCTTTGGCCCTGGGAACACTGAAGCTTTCTTT
D: .
size: .
length: 14
J: TRBJ1-1
V: TRBV7-2

CDR3: CASSWGTLPGTGELFF
DNA: TGTGCCAGCAGCTGGGGGACACTCCCTGGGACCGGGGAGCTGTTTTTT
D: .
size: few
length: 16
J: TRBJ2-2
V: TRBV7-8

CDR3: CASSEGAGKNTEAFF
DNA: TGTGCCAGCAGTGAAGGGGCGGGAAAGAACACTGAAGCTTTCTTT
D: .
size: .
length: 15
J: TRBJ1-1
V: TRBV2

CDR3: CASSTGTATFF
DNA: TGTGCCAGCAGCACCGGGACAGCCACTTTCTTT
D: TRBD1
size: .
length: 11
J: TRBJ1-1
V: TRBV6-5

CDR3: CASSFAADRGRREKLFF
DNA: TGTGCCAGCAGTTTCGCGGCGGACAGGGGGCGACGTGAAAAACTGTTTTTT
D: TRBD1
size: .
length: 17
J: TRBJ1-4
V: TRBV27

CDR3: CASSSSSFNEKLFF
DNA: TGTGCCAGCAGCTCCTCGAGTTTTAATGAAAAACTGTTTTTT
D: .
size: .
length: 14
J: TRBJ1-4
V: TRBV7-2

CDR3: CASSLVLAYQDYGYTF
DNA: TGTGCCAGCAGCTTAGTTCTGGCCTACCAGGACTATGGCTACACCTTC
D: .
size: .
length: 16
J: TRBJ1-2
V: TRBV7-9

CDR3: CASSTQGPRSYNEQFF
DNA: TGTGCCAGCAGTACACAGGGTCCAAGGTCCTACAATGAGCAGTTCTTC
D: .
size: once
length: 16
J: TRBJ2-1
V: TRBV27

CDR3: CASSYWTEKEKLFF
DNA: TGTGCCAGCAGTTACTGGACAGAAAAGGAAAAACTGTTTTTT
D: .
size: .
length: 14
J: TRBJ1-4
V: TRBV6-2/TRBV6-3

CDR3: CSYRTGANTEAFF
DNA: TGCAGCTATCGGACAGGGGCAAACACTGAAGCTTTCTTT
D: TRBD1
size: .
length: 13
J: TRBJ1-1
V: TRBV29-1

CDR3: CASSLRGGDYGYTF
DNA: TGTGCCAGCAGTTTAAGGGGGGGCGACTATGGCTACACCTTC
D: .
size: .
length: 14
J: TRBJ1-2
V: TRBV27

CDR3: CASSSQGDSGNTIYF
DNA: TGTGCCAGCAGTTCCCAGGGGGATTCAGGAAACACCATATATTTT
D: TRBD1
size: .
length: 15
J: TRBJ1-3
V: TRBV6-5

CDR3: CASSGAPYGNTEAFF
DNA: TGTGCCAGCAGTGGGGCCCCCTATGGGAACACTGAAGCTTTCTTT
D: .
size: .
length: 15
J: TRBJ1-1
V: TRBV2

CDR3: CASSPGKSFSGNTIYF
DNA: TGTGCCAGCAGCCCGGGGAAGTCGTTCTCTGGAAACACCATATATTTT
D: .
size: .
length: 16
J: TRBJ1-3
V: TRBV5-4

CDR3: CASSQDPDIWETQYF
DNA: TGTGCCAGCAGCCAAGATCCAGACATCTGGGAGACCCAGTACTTC
D: .
size: once
length: 15
J: TRBJ2-5
V: TRBV14

CDR3: CASSSSPTGVAGEKLFF
DNA: TGCGCCAGCAGCTCGTCTCCTACGGGAGTTGCGGGCGAAAAACTGTTTTTT
D: .
size: .
length: 17
J: TRBJ1-4
V: TRBV5-1

CDR3: CASSGQTPGAFF
DNA: TGTGCCAGCTCTGGACAGACCCCTGGGGCTTTCTTT
D: .
size: .
length: 12
J: TRBJ1-1
V: TRBV18

CDR3: CASSLDVQGNSPLHF
DNA: TGCGCCAGCAGCTTGGACGTGCAGGGTAATTCACCCCTCCACTTT
D: .
size: .
length: 15
J: TRBJ1-6
V: TRBV5-1

CDR3: CTSSPTAGGPGETQYF
DNA: TGCACCAGCAGCCCTACAGCCGGGGGGCCGGGCGAGACCCAGTACTTC
D: .
size: .
length: 16
J: TRBJ2-5
V: TRBV5-1

CDR3: CASSLGPERPSTDTQYF
DNA: TGCGCCAGCAGCTTGGGGCCGGAGCGTCCTAGCACAGATACGCAGTATTTT
D: .
size: .
length: 17
J: TRBJ2-3
V: TRBV5-1

CDR3: CASSQDFSQPQHF
DNA: TGCGCCAGCAGCCAAGACTTCAGTCAGCCCCAGCATTTT
D: .
size: .
length: 13
J: TRBJ1-5
V: TRBV4-3

CDR3: CAWSVRGGLGTQYF
DNA: TGTGCCTGGAGTGTAAGAGGGGGTCTGGGAACGCAGTATTTT
D: .
size: once
length: 14
J: TRBJ2-3
V: TRBV30

CDR3: CASSYQGNGYTF
DNA: TGCGCCAGCAGTTATCAGGGTAATGGCTACACCTTC
D: .
size: .
length: 12
J: TRBJ1-2
V: TRBV5-1

CDR3: CASSTHRGLIIQYF
DNA: TGTGCCAGCAGCACCCACAGGGGGCTGATCATTCAGTACTTC
D: TRBD1
size: once
length: 14
J: TRBJ2-4
V: TRBV7-9

CDR3: CASSEGTGRPQHF
DNA: TGTGCCAGCAGTGAGGGGACAGGGCGGCCCCAGCATTTT
D: TRBD1
size: .
length: 13
J: TRBJ1-5
V: TRBV6-1

CDR3: CASSLIGVSPLHF
DNA: TGTGCCAGCAGTTTAATCGGGGTTTCACCCCTCCACTTT
D: .
size: .
length: 13
J: TRBJ1-6
V: TRBV12-3/TRBV12-4

CDR3: CATSLYEQYF
DNA: TGTGCCACCTCCCTCTACGAGCAGTACTTC
D: .
size: .
length: 10
J: TRBJ2-7
V: TRBV28

CDR3: CSATGGTEAFF
DNA: TGCAGCGCCACAGGGGGTACTGAAGCTTTCTTT
D: TRBD1
size: .
length: 11
J: TRBJ1-1
V: TRBV29-1

CDR3: CASSQDDVPGTAQYF
DNA: TGCGCCAGCAGCCAAGATGACGTTCCCGGGACAGCCCAGTACTTC
D: TRBD1
size: .
length: 15
J: TRBJ2-5
V: TRBV4-1

CDR3: CASSVDRANTEAFF
DNA: TGTGCCAGCAGCGTAGACAGGGCCAACACTGAAGCTTTCTTT
D: .
size: .
length: 14
J: TRBJ1-1
V: TRBV9

CDR3: CASSIYGELFF
DNA: TGTGCCAGTAGTATTTACGGGGAGCTGTTTTTT
D: .
size: .
length: 11
J: TRBJ2-2
V: TRBV19

CDR3: CASSLIFGGISGNTIYF
DNA: TGTGCCAGCAGCTTAATTTTCGGAGGAATCTCTGGAAACACCATATATTTT
D: .
size: .
length: 17
J: TRBJ1-3
V: TRBV5-6

CDR3: CASSGGLNTEAFF
DNA: TGTGCCAGCTCAGGAGGACTGAACACTGAAGCTTTCTTT
D: .
size: .
length: 13
J: TRBJ1-1
V: TRBV18

CDR3: CASSYHLSGREGLHF
DNA: TGTGCCAGCAGTTACCATCTTTCTGGGCGTGAAGGCCTCCACTTT
D: .
size: .
length: 15
J: TRBJ1-6
V: TRBV6-2/TRBV6-3

CDR3: CASSPLPPGASMKKLFF
DNA: TGTGCCAGCTCACCACTTCCCCCAGGGGCCTCCATGAAGAAACTGTTTTTT
D: .
size: .
length: 17
J: TRBJ1-4
V: TRBV18

CDR3: CASSGETSGETQYF
DNA: TGTGCCAGCAGTGGCGAGACTAGCGGAGAGACCCAGTACTTC
D: TRBD2
size: .
length: 14
J: TRBJ2-5
V: TRBV2

CDR3: CASSNRAYEQYF
DNA: TGTGCCAGTAGCAACCGGGCCTACGAGCAGTACTTC
D: .
size: .
length: 12
J: TRBJ2-7
V: TRBV19

CDR3: CASRVRPRSYEQYF
DNA: TGTGCCAGCAGAGTTCGGCCGAGGAGCTACGAGCAGTACTTC
D: .
size: .
length: 14
J: TRBJ2-7
V: TRBV27

CDR3: CASSYEGSPYSNQPQHF
DNA: TGTGCCAGCAGCTATGAGGGCAGTCCGTATAGCAATCAGCCCCAGCATTTT
D: .
size: .
length: 17
J: TRBJ1-5
V: TRBV11-3

CDR3: CASRWRGPQGYGYTF
DNA: TGTGCCAGCAGATGGCGGGGTCCACAAGGCTATGGCTACACCTTC
D: .
size: .
length: 15
J: TRBJ1-2
V: TRBV5-6

CDR3: CASSLHAGLQETQYF
DNA: TGTGCCAGCAGCTTACACGCGGGGCTCCAAGAGACCCAGTACTTC
D: .
size: .
length: 15
J: TRBJ2-5
V: TRBV7-2

CDR3: CASSSKHVGQDEQYF
DNA: TGTGCCAGCAGCTCAAAGCACGTGGGACAGGACGAGCAGTACTTC
D: TRBD1
size: .
length: 15
J: TRBJ2-7
V: TRBV7-9

CDR3: CASSRMTGNTEAFF
DNA: TGTGCCAGCAGCCGTATGACAGGGAACACTGAAGCTTTCTTT
D: .
size: .
length: 14
J: TRBJ1-1
V: TRBV5-8

CDR3: CASSSCGGTVAYTEAFF
DNA: TGTGCCAGCAGCTCCTGTGGGGGGACGGTAGCGTACACTGAAGCTTTCTTT
D: .
size: few
length: 17
J: TRBJ1-1
V: TRBV7-4